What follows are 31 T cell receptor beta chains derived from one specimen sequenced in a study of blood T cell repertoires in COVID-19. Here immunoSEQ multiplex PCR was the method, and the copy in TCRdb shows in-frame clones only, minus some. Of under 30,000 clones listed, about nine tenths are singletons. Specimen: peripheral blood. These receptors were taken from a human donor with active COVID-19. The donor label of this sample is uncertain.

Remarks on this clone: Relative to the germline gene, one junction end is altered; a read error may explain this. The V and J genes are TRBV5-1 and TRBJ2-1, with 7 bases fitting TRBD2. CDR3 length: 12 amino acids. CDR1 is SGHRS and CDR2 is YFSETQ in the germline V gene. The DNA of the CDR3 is TGTGGGCGGGGGAGCTCCTACAATGAGCAGTTCTTC. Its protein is CGRGSSYNEQFF. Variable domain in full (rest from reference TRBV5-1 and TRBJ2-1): KAGVTQTPRYLIKTRGQQVTLSCSPISGHRSVSWYQQTPGQGLQFLFEYFSETQRNKGNFPGRFSGRQFSNSRSEMNVSTLELGDSALYLCGRGSSYNEQFFGPGTRLTVL.

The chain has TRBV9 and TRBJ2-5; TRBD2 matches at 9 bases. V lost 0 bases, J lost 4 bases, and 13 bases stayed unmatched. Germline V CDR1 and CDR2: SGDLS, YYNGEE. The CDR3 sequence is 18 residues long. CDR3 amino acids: CASSVDPLVGGGAETQYF. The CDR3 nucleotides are TGTGCCAGCAGCGTAGATCCTCTGGTTGGCGGGGGGGCAGAGACCCAGTACTTC.

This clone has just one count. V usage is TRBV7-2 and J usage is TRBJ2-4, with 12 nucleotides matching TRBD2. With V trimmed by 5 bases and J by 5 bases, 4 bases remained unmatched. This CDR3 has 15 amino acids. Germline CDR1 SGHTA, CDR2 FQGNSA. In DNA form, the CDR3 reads TGTGCCAGCAGCCGGACTAGCGGGACTCAAAACATTCAGTACTTC. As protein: CASSRTSGTQNIQYF. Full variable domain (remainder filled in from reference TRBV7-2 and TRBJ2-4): GAGVSQSPSNKVTEKGKDVELRCDPISGHTALYWYRQSLGQGLEFLIYFQGNSAPDKSGLPSDRFSAERTGGSVSTLTIQRTQQEDSAVYLCASSRTSGTQNIQYFGAGTRLSVL.

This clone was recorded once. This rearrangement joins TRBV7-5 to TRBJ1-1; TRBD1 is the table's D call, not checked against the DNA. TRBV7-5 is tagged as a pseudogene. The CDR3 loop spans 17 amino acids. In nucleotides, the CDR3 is TGTGCCAGAAGCTTAGCCCCCCCGGGACAGGGGAACACTGAAGCTTTCTTT. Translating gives CARSLAPPGQGNTEAFF.

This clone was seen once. The CDR3 here is CASSVGPGQGALSEQYF. For the CDR3, the DNA is TGTGCCAGCAGCGTAGGTCCGGGACAGGGGGCCCTTAGCGAGCAGTACTTC. The chain couples TRBV7-2 to TRBJ2-7, with 12 bases that match TRBD1. Germline values: CDR1 SGHTA, CDR2 FQGNSA. The CDR3 extends over 17 amino acids. Trimming took 5 bases from V and 6 from J; bases not matched to a gene: 14.

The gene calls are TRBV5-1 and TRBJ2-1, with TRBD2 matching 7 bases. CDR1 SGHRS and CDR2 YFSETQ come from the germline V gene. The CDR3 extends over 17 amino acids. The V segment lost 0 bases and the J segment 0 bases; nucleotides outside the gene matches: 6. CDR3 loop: CASSLGSGWSSYNEQFF. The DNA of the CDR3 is TGCGCCAGCAGCTTGGGTAGCGGGTGGAGCTCCTACAATGAGCAGTTCTTC.

The DNA of the CDR3 is TGTGCCAGCAGCCCCTTGGACAGGAACACTGAAGCTTTCTTT. It encodes CASSPLDRNTEAFF. The rearrangement uses TRBV5-8 and TRBJ1-1; a possible D gene is TRBD1 (6 bases). The CDR3 spans 14 residues. V dropped 4 bases and J dropped 1 base, with 11 bases sitting between them. Germline V gene data show CDR1 as SGHTS and CDR2 as YDEGEE.

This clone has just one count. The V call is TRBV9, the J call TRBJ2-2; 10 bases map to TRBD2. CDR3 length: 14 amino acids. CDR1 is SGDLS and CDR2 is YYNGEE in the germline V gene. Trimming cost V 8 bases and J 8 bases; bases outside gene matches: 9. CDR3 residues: CASRTSGGAGELFF. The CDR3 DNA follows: TGTGCCAGTCGGACTAGCGGCGGGGCTGGGGAGCTGTTTTTT.

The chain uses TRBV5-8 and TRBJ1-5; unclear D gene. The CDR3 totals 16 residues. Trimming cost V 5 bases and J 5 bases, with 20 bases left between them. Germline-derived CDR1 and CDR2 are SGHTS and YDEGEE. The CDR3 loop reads CASSPLAGLIDQPQHF. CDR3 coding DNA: TGTGCCAGCAGTCCGCTAGCGGGGTTAATTGATCAGCCCCAGCATTTT.

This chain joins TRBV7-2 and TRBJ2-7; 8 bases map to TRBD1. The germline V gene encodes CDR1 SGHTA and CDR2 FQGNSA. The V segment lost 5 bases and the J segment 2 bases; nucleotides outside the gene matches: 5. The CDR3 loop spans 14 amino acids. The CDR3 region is CASSTRTGTYEQYF. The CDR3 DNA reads TGTGCCAGCAGCACGCGGACAGGGACCTACGAGCAGTACTTC.

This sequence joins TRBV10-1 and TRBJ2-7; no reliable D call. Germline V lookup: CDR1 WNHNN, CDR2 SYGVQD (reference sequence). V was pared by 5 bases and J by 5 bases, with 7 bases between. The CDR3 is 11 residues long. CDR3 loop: CASSKSDEQYF. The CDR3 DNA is TGCGCCAGCAGTAAGAGCGACGAGCAGTACTTC.

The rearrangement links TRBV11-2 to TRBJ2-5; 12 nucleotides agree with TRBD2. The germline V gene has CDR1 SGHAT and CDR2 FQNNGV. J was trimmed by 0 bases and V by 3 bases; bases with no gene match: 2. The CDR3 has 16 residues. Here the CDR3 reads CASSFLAGGYQETQYF. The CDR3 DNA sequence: TGTGCCAGCAGCTTTCTAGCGGGAGGGTACCAAGAGACCCAGTACTTC.

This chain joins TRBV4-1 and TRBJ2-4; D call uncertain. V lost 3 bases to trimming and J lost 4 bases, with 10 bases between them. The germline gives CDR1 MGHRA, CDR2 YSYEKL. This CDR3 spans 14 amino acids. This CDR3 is CASSQIQTKNIQYF. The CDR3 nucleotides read TGCGCCAGCAGCCAGATTCAGACAAAAAACATTCAGTACTTC.

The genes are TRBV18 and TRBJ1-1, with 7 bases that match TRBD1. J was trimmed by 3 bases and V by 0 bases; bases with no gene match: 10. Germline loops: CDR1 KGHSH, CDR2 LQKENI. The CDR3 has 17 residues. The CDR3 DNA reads TGTGCCAGCTCACCACCAAAAACAGGGGTGTTTTACACTGAAGCTTTCTTT. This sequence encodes CASSPPKTGVFYTEAFF. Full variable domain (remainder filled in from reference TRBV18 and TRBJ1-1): NAGVMQNPRHLVRRRGQEARLRCSPMKGHSHVYWYRQLPEEGLKFMVYLQKENIIDESGMPKERFSAEFPKEGPSILRIQQVVRGDSAAYFCASSPPKTGVFYTEAFFGQGTRLTVV.

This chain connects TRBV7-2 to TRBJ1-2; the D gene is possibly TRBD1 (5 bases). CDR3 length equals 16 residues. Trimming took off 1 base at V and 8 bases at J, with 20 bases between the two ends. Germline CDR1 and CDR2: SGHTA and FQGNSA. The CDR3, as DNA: TGTGCCAGCAGCTTAGTTTTTTCAGACAGCCTGGGAGGCTACACCTTC. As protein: CASSLVFSDSLGGYTF.

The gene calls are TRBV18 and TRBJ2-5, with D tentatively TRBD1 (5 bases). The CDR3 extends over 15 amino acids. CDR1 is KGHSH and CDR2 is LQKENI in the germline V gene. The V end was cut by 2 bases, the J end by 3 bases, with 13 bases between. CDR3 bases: TGTGCCAGCTCACCATCAATTGGCAGGGAAGAGACCCAGTACTTC. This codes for CASSPSIGREETQYF. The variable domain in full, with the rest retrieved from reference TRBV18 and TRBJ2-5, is NAGVMQNPRHLVRRRGQEARLRCSPMKGHSHVYWYRQLPEEGLKFMVYLQKENIIDESGMPKERFSAEFPKEGPSILRIQQVVRGDSAAYFCASSPSIGREETQYFGPGTRLLVL.

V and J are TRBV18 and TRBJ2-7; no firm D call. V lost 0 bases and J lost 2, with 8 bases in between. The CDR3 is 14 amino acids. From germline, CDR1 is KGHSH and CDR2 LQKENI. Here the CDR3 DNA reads TGTGCCAGCTCACCACCGGCTCAGGCCTACGAGCAGTACTTC. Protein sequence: CASSPPAQAYEQYF.

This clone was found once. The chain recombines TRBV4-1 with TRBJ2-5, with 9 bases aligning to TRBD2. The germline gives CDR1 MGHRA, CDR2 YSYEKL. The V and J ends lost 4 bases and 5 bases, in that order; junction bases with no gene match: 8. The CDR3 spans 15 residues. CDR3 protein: CASSPPRGGIETQYF. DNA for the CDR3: TGCGCCAGCAGCCCCCCGCGGGGGGGCATTGAGACCCAGTACTTC.

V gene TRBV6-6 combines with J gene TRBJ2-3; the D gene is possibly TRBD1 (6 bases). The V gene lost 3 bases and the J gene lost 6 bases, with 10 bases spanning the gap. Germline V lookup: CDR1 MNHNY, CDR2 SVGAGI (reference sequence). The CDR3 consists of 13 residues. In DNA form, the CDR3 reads TGTGCCAGCAGTTATGAGGGGGTGGATACGCAGTATTTT. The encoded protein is CASSYEGVDTQYF.

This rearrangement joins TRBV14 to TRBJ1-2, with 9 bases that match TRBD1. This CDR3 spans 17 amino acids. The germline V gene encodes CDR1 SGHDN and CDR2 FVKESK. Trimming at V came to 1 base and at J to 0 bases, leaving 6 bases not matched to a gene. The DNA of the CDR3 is TGTGCCAGCAGCCAAGGGGACAGGGACGTCTCTAACTATGGCTACACCTTC. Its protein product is CASSQGDRDVSNYGYTF.

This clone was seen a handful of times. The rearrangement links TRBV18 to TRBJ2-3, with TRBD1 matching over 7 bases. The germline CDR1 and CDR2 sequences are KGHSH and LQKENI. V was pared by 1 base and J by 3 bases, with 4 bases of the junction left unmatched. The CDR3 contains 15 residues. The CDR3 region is CASSPRQGMTDTQYF. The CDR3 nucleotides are TGTGCCAGCTCACCACGACAGGGTATGACAGATACGCAGTATTTT. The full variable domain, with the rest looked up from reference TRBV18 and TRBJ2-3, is NAGVMQNPRHLVRRRGQEARLRCSPMKGHSHVYWYRQLPEEGLKFMVYLQKENIIDESGMPKERFSAEFPKEGPSILRIQQVVRGDSAAYFCASSPRQGMTDTQYFGPGTRLTVL.

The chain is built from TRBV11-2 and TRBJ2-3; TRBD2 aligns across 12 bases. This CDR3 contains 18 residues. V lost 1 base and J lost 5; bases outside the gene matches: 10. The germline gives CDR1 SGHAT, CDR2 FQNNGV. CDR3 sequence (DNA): TGTGCCAGCAGCTTAGCTTTTTCTAGCGGGGGGGCCGGAGATACGCAGTATTTT. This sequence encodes CASSLAFSSGGAGDTQYF. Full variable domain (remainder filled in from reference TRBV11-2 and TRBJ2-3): EAGVAQSPRYKIIEKRQSVAFWCNPISGHATLYWYQQILGQGPKLLIQFQNNGVVDDSQLPKDRFSAERLKGVDSTLKIQPAKLEDSAVYLCASSLAFSSGGAGDTQYFGPGTRLTVL.

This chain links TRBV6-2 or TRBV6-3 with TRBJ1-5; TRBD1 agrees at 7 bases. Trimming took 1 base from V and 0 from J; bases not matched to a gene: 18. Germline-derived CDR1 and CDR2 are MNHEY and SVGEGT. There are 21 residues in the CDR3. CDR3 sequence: CASSYWPMRAGGDYSNQPQHF. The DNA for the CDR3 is TGTGCCAGCAGTTACTGGCCGATGAGGGCAGGGGGAGATTATAGCAATCAGCCCCAGCATTTT.

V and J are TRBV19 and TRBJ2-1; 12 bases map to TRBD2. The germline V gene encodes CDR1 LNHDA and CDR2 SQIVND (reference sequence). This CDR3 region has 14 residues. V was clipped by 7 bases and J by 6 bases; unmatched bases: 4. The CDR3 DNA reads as TGTGCCAGTACCCTACTAGCGGGAGGCAATGAGCAGTTCTTC. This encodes CASTLLAGGNEQFF.

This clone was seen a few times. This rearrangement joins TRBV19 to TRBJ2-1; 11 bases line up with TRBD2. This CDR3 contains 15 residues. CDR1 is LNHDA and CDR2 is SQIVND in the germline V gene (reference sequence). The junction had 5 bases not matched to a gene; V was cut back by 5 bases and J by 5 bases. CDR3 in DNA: TGTGCCAGTAGTGTTCTAGCGGGGGGAAACAATGAGCAGTTCTTC. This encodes CASSVLAGGNNEQFF.

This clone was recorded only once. CDR3 bases: TGTGCCAGCAGCCAAGAGGCCCCAGGAGGGAGTTGGGATTCACCCCTCCACTTT. Its protein is CASSQEAPGGSWDSPLHF. V usage is TRBV4-2 and J usage is TRBJ1-6; D gene unclear. CDR1 is LGHNA, CDR2 YNFKEQ, per germline. The CDR3 is 18 amino acids. Trimming removed 0 bases at V and 8 bases at J, with 20 bases between.

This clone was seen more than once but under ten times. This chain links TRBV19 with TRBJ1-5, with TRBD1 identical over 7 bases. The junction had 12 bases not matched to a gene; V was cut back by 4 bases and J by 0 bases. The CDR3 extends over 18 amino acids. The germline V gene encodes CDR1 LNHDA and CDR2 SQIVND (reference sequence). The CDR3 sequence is CASSKFRDRDYSNQPQHF. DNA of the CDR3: TGTGCCAGTAGTAAGTTCAGGGACAGAGACTATAGCAATCAGCCCCAGCATTTT.

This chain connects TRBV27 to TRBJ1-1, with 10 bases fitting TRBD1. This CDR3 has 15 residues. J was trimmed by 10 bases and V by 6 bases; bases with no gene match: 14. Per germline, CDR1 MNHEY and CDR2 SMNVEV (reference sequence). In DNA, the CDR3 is TGTGCCAGCAGCACAGCAGCAAGGACAGGGGGTACAGCTTTCTTT. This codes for CASSTAARTGGTAFF.

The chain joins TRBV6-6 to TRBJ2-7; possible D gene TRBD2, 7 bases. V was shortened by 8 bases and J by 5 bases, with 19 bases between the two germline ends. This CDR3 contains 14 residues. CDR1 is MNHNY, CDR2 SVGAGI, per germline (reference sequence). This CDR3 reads CASDLRGGRDEQYF. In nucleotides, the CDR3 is TGTGCCAGCGACTTGAGGGGGGGGCGGGACGAGCAGTACTTC.

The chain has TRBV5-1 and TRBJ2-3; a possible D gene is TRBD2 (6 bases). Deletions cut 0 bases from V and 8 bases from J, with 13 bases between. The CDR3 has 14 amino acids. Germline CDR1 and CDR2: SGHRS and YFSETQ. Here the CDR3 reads CASSLGRGGATQYF. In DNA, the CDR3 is TGCGCCAGCAGCTTGGGTAGAGGCGGGGCTACGCAGTATTTT.

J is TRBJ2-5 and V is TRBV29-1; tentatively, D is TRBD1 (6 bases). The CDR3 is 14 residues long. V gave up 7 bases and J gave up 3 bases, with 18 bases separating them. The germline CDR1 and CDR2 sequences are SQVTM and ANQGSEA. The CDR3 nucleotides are TGCAGCGCCCGAAGTGGGGACATCAAAGAGACCCAGTACTTC. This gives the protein CSARSGDIKETQYF.